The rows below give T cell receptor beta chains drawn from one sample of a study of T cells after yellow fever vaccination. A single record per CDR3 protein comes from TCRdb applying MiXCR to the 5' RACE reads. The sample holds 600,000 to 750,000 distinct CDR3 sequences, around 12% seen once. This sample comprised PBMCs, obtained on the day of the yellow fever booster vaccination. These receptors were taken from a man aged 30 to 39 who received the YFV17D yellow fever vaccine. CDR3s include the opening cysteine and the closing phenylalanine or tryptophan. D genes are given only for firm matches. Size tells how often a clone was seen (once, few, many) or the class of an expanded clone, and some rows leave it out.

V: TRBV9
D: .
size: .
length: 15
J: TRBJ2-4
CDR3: CASSLGLAAKNIQYF
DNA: TGTGCCAGCAGCTTGGGATTGGCAGCCAAAAACATTCAGTACTTC

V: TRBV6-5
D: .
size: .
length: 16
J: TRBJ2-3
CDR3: CASSYSPPQGTDTQYF
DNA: TGTGCCAGCAGTTACTCGCCGCCTCAGGGCACAGATACGCAGTATTTT

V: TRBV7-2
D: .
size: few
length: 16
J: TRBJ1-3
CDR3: CASSLVRGGSGNTIYF
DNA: TGTGCCAGCAGCTTAGTTCGGGGGGGCTCTGGAAACACCATATATTTT

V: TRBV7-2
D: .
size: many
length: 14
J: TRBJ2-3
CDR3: CASSLGVATDTQYF
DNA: TGTGCCAGCAGCTTAGGGGTAGCCACAGATACGCAGTATTTT

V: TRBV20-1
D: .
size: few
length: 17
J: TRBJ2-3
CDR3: CSAPSAGTLGPLNTQYF
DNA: TGCAGTGCTCCGAGCGCCGGGACCCTCGGCCCTCTAAATACGCAGTATTTT

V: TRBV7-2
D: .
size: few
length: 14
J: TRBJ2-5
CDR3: CASSLGGAGKTQYF
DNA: TGTGCCAGCAGCTTAGGGGGGGCTGGGAAGACCCAGTACTTC

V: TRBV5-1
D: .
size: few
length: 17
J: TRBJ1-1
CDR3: CASSSGGGQTSNTEAFF
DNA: TGCGCCAGCAGCTCGGGGGGTGGGCAGACCTCGAACACTGAAGCTTTCTTT

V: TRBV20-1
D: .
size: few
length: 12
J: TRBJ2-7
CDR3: CSARDFQYEQYF
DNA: TGCAGTGCTAGGGACTTCCAGTACGAGCAGTACTTC

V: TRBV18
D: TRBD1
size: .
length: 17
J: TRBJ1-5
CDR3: CASSPLPGTVVNQPQHF
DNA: TGTGCCAGCTCACCATTACCCGGGACAGTTGTTAATCAGCCCCAGCATTTT

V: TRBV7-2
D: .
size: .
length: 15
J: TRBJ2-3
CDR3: CASSPAIASTDTQYF
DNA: TGTGCCAGCAGCCCCGCCATTGCTAGCACAGATACGCAGTATTTT

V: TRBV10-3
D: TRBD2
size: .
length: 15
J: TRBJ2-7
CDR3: CAISDGLAGVGEQYF
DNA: TGTGCCATCAGTGACGGACTAGCGGGAGTGGGCGAGCAGTACTTC

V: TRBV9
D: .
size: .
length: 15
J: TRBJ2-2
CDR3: CASSARTGNTGELFF
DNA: TGTGCCAGCAGCGCGAGGACGGGGAACACCGGGGAGCTGTTTTTT

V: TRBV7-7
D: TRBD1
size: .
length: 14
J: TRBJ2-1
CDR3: CASSLQDRDSEQFF
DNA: TGTGCCAGCAGCTTACAGGACAGGGACAGTGAGCAGTTCTTC

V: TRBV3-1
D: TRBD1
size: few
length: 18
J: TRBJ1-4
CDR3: CASSQGTGLVVLGEKLFF
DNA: TGTGCCAGCAGCCAGGGGACAGGGTTGGTGGTCCTCGGGGAAAAACTGTTTTTT

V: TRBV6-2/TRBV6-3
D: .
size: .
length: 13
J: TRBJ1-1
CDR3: CASTSGLNTEAFF
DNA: TGTGCCAGCACCTCAGGGTTGAACACTGAAGCTTTCTTT

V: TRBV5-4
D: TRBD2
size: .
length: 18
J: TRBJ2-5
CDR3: CASSTVVAGGTLSETQYF
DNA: TGTGCCAGCAGCACCGTGGTGGCGGGAGGGACGCTTTCAGAGACCCAGTACTTC

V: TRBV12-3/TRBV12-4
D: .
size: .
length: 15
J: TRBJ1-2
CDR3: CASREKGRVVDGYTF
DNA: TGTGCCAGCAGGGAAAAGGGCAGGGTGGTAGATGGCTACACCTTC

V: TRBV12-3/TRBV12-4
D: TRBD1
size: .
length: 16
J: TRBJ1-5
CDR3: CASSEAGTGGNQPQHF
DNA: TGTGCCAGCAGCGAGGCCGGGACAGGGGGCAATCAGCCCCAGCATTTT

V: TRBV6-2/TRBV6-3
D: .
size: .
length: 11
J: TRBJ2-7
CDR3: CASSNDYEQYF
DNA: TGTGCCAGCAGTAACGACTACGAGCAGTACTTC

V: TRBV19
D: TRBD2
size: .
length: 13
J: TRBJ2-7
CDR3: CASSTGGRVEQYF
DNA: TGTGCCAGTAGTACCGGAGGGAGGGTCGAGCAGTACTTC

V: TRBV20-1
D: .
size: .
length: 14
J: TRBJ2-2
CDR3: CSGGPTSNTGELFF
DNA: TGCAGCGGGGGGCCAACTAGTAACACCGGGGAGCTGTTTTTT

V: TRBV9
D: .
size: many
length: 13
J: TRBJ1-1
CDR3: CASSVGAPTEAFF
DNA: TGTGCCAGCAGCGTAGGGGCCCCCACTGAAGCTTTCTTT

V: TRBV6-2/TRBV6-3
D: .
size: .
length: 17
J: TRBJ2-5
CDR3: CASTRPTLRQDQETQYF
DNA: TGTGCCAGCACCCGCCCGACCCTCAGACAGGACCAAGAGACCCAGTACTTC

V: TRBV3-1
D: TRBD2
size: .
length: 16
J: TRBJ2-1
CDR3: CASSQEGLAAHNEQFF
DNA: TGTGCCAGCAGCCAAGAGGGACTAGCGGCCCACAATGAGCAGTTCTTC

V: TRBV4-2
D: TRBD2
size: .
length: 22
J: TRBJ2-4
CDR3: CASSQAGPLGREVLLAKNIQYF
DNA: TGTGCCAGCAGCCAAGCAGGGCCTCTAGGGCGGGAGGTCCTCCTAGCCAAAAACATTCAGTACTTC

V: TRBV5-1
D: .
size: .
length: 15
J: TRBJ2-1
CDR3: CASSWSGPSYNEQFF
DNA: TGCGCCAGCAGCTGGAGCGGGCCCTCCTACAATGAGCAGTTCTTC

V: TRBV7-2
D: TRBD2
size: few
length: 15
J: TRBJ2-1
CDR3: CASSFSGTTYNEQFF
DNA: TGTGCCAGCAGTTTTAGCGGGACCACCTACAATGAGCAGTTCTTC

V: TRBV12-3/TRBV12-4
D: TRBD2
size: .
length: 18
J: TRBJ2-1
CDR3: CASSLAVRRTSAYNEQFF
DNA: TGTGCCAGCAGTTTGGCGGTCCGTCGGACTAGCGCTTACAATGAGCAGTTCTTC

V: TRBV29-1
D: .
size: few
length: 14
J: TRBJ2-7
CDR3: CSVESGQASYEQYF
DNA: TGCAGCGTTGAATCAGGTCAGGCTAGCTACGAGCAGTACTTC

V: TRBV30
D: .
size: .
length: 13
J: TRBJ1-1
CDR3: CAWSVWNNTEAFF
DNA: TGTGCCTGGAGTGTTTGGAATAACACTGAAGCTTTCTTT

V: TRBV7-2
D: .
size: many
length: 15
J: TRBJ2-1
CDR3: CASNPSVSSYNEQFF
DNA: TGTGCCAGCAACCCTAGCGTGAGCTCCTACAATGAGCAGTTCTTC

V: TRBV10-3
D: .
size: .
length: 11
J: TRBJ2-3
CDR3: CAISGGDTQYF
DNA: TGTGCCATCAGTGGGGGGGATACGCAGTATTTT

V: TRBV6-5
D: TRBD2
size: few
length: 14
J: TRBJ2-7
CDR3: CASSYGLAGYEQYF
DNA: TGTGCCAGCAGTTACGGTTTAGCGGGATACGAGCAGTACTTC

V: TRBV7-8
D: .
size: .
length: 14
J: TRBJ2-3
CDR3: CASSLVSRGDTQYF
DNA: TGTGCCAGCAGCTTGGTATCTAGGGGGGATACGCAGTATTTT

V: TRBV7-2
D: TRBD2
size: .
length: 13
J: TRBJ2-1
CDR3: CASSQLPREPPFF
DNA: TGTGCCAGCAGCCAATTACCGCGGGAGCCTCCGTTCTTC

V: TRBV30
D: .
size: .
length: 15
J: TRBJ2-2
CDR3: CARHLTGTNTGELFF
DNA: TGTGCCCGCCACCTTACGGGGACGAACACCGGGGAGCTGTTTTTT

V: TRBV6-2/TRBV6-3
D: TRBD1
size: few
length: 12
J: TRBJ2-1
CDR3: CASSRQGDEQFF
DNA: TGTGCCAGCAGTAGACAGGGCGATGAGCAGTTCTTC

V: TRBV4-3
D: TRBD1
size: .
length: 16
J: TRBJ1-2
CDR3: CASSHMGTTGFHGYTF
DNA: TGCGCCAGCAGCCATATGGGGACGACAGGGTTTCATGGCTACACCTTC

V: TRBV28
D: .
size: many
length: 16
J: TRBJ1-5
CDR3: CASSLPTRKSNQPQHF
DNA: TGTGCCAGCAGTCTGCCGACCAGGAAGAGCAATCAGCCCCAGCATTTT

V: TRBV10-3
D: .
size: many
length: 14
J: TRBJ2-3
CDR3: CAIRSGDSTDTQYF
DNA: TGTGCCATCCGTTCCGGAGATTCCACAGATACGCAGTATTTT

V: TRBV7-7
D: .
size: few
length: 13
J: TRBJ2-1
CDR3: CASAADSYNEQFF
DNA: TGTGCTAGCGCCGCCGACTCCTACAATGAGCAGTTCTTC

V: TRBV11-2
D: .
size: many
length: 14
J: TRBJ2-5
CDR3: CASSSLLYQETQYF
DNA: TGTGCCAGCAGCTCCCTACTGTACCAAGAGACCCAGTACTTC